What follows are 25 T cell receptor beta chains derived from one specimen sequenced in a study of Ad26.COV2.S vaccination and SARS-CoV-2 variants. Sample treatment: around 19 received Ad26.COV2.S at low or high dose, single or two shots; several received placebo; per-sample allocation not given. All samples were drawn on day 63, counting from the first vaccine or placebo injection. Libraries were prepared by immunoSEQ multiplex PCR; TCRdb keeps only in-frame clonotypes and omits some of them. The table records roughly 410,000 clones, around four fifths of them present only once. This material consisted of peripheral blood, taken in a trial of Ad26.COV2.S vaccine versus placebo. These receptors were taken from a person aged 18-65 years who received the Ad26.COV2.S COVID-19 vaccine or a placebo.

There are a few counts of this clone. The CDR3 DNA reads as TGTGCCAGCAGTTTACCCCTTACAGGTTGGACTGAAGCTTTCTTT. Its protein is CASSLPLTGWTEAFF. V is TRBV28 and J is TRBJ1-1, with D perhaps matching TRBD1 (5 bases). CDR1 and CDR2 (germline): MDHEN, SYDVKM. Trimming shortened V by 2 bases and J by 5 bases, and 15 bases separated the two germline ends. The CDR3 runs to 15 residues.

Here the CDR3 reads CASSRGQGALPSVYEQYF. DNA of the CDR3: TGTGCCAGCAGTCGCGGACAGGGGGCCCTTCCATCCGTCTACGAGCAGTACTTC. V and J are TRBV6-6 and TRBJ2-7, with 11 bases identical to TRBD1. V lost 5 bases and J lost 3; bases outside the gene matches: 15. Per germline, CDR1 MNHNY and CDR2 SVGAGI (reference sequence). The CDR3 loop spans 18 amino acids.

CDR3 region: CASSVDGRAKNEQFF. CDR3 nucleotides: TGTGCCAGCAGCGTAGACGGGAGGGCAAAGAATGAGCAGTTCTTC. The V call is TRBV9, the J call TRBJ2-1, with TRBD2 matching 8 bases. Germline V gives CDR1 SGDLS, CDR2 YYNGEE. J was trimmed by 7 bases and V by 0 bases; bases with no gene match: 6. This CDR3 has 15 residues.

This chain joins TRBV6-2 or TRBV6-3 and TRBJ2-7, with D uncertain. Germline values: CDR1 MNHEY, CDR2 SVGEGT. Trimming took off 0 bases at V and 7 bases at J, with 16 bases between the two ends. The CDR3 consists of 15 residues. In DNA, the CDR3 is TGTGCCAGCAGTTACTCGAGTAAGGTAAGTTGTGAGCAGTACTTC. Translating gives CASSYSSKVSCEQYF.

This chain uses TRBV7-9 with TRBJ2-1, with TRBD2 matching over 11 bases. The V segment lost 1 base and the J segment 0 bases; nucleotides outside the gene matches: 8. Germline V CDR1 and CDR2: SEHNR, FQNEAQ (reference sequence). The CDR3 spans 19 residues. CDR3 sequence (DNA): TGTGCCAGCAGCTTAGTTGCGGGACTAGCGGAGAGCTCCTACAATGAGCAGTTCTTC. As protein: CASSLVAGLAESSYNEQFF.

The V gene is TRBV3-1 (or the pseudogene TRBV3-2), the J gene TRBJ2-3; 8 nucleotides align to TRBD2. The CDR3 is 16 residues long. Germline CDR1 is LGHDT and CDR2 is YNNKEL (reference sequence). The ends lost 3 bases at V and 6 bases at J; junction bases unmatched: 11. The CDR3 DNA follows: TGTGCCAGCAGCCATCTCGGGGCGGCGGGGGGTGATACGCAGTATTTT. This sequence encodes CASSHLGAAGGDTQYF.

The V call is TRBV9, the J call TRBJ2-3, with D perhaps matching TRBD2 (6 bases). The germline gives CDR1 SGDLS, CDR2 YYNGEE. The germline V and J ends were trimmed by 0 bases and 2 bases, with 7 bases remaining between them. There are 14 residues in the CDR3. In DNA form, the CDR3 reads TGTGCCAGCAGCGTAGGGACTACCACAGATACGCAGTATTTT. It specifies CASSVGTTTDTQYF.

The chain combines TRBV5-1 with TRBJ1-1; D unresolved. V lost 4 bases and J lost 1, with 8 bases in between. CDR3 size: 13 residues. Germline CDR1 and CDR2: SGHRS and YFSETQ. The chain's CDR3 is CASSQTGNTEAFF. CDR3 coding DNA: TGCGCCAGCAGCCAGACGGGGAACACTGAAGCTTTCTTT.

J is TRBJ2-2 and V is TRBV10-1; D may be TRBD2 (6 bases). The germline V and J ends were trimmed by 4 bases and 4 bases, with 10 bases remaining between them. The CDR3 sequence is 14 residues long. The germline V gene encodes CDR1 WNHNN and CDR2 SYGVQD (reference sequence). In DNA, the CDR3 is TGCGCCAGCAGTGCCAGCGGGCGCACCGGGGAGCTGTTTTTT. Protein product: CASSASGRTGELFF.

The sample holds a few counts of this clone. This may be a read error: a much more frequent sequence differs by one nucleotide. The chain is built from TRBV7-6 and TRBJ1-2; D may be TRBD1 (5 bases). The V and J ends lost 0 bases and 4 bases respectively, with 6 bases between them. Germline CDR1 SGHVS, CDR2 FNYEAQ. This CDR3 has 13 amino acids. The CDR3 protein is CASSLAGGYGYTF. CDR3 nucleotide sequence: TGTGCCAGCAGCTTAGCTGGGGGCTATGGCTACACCTTC.

This chain links TRBV3-1 (or the pseudogene TRBV3-2) with TRBJ2-7, with D unresolved. CDR3 size: 13 residues. Looked up from germline, CDR1 is LGHDT and CDR2 is YNNKEL (reference sequence). Trimming pared 4 bases from V and 0 bases from J, leaving 7 bases between. CDR3 nucleotides: TGTGCCAGCAGCCTGTGGGTCTCCTACGAGCAGTACTTC. Translated, it gives CASSLWVSYEQYF.

The rearrangement uses TRBV7-3 and TRBJ2-2, with TRBD2 identical over 8 bases. Germline CDR1 SGHTA, CDR2 FQGTGA. V shed 5 bases and J 0 bases; nucleotides not matched to a gene: 2. This CDR3 comprises 15 residues. The CDR3 nucleotides are TGTGCCAGCAGCCTAGCGGGTCCGAACACCGGGGAGCTGTTTTTT. Amino acids: CASSLAGPNTGELFF.

This clone was counted a single time. The chain employs TRBV18 and TRBJ2-7; TRBD2 might be the D (7 bases). Trimming removed 3 bases from V and 4 bases from J, with 19 bases in between. The CDR3 loop spans 16 amino acids. Looked up from germline, CDR1 is KGHSH and CDR2 is LQKENI. CDR3 nucleotides: TGTGCCAGCTCACCCAGCGGAGGGGGGGCAGCTTACGAGCAGTACTTC. Its translation is CASSPSGGGAAYEQYF.

In this sample, this clone turned up once. The rearrangement joins TRBV7-2 to TRBJ1-4; D call uncertain. This CDR3 region has 14 residues. Germline CDR1 and CDR2: SGHTA and FQGNSA. Trimming left V 1 base short and J 8 bases short, with 11 bases between. DNA for the CDR3: TGTGCCAGCAGCTTAGGTCGGGCCAGCGAAAAACTGTTTTTT. Amino acids: CASSLGRASEKLFF. Full variable domain (missing parts from reference TRBV7-2 and TRBJ1-4): GAGVSQSPSNKVTEKGKDVELRCDPISGHTALYWYRQSLGQGLEFLIYFQGNSAPDKSGLPSDRFSAERTGGSVSTLTIQRTQQEDSAVYLCASSLGRASEKLFFGSGTQLSVL.

The chain couples TRBV21-1 to TRBJ2-1; TRBD1, as called in the table, went unchecked against the DNA. TRBV21-1 has pseudogene status. CDR3 length equals 14 residues. Here the CDR3 reads CASGTGDRNNEQFF. In DNA, the CDR3 is TGTGCCAGTGGTACGGGGGACAGGAACAATGAGCAGTTCTTC.

On this clone: A junction boundary mismatches the germline segment, possibly from a read error. The chain links TRBV6-2 or TRBV6-3 to TRBJ2-2, with D unclear. There are 14 residues in the CDR3. Germline V gene data show CDR1 as MNHEY and CDR2 as SVGEGT. CDR3 amino acids: CASRYRTLTGELFF. CDR3 nucleotide sequence: TGTGCCAGCCGTTACCGAACTTTAACCGGGGAGCTGTTTTTT.

This sequence joins TRBV13 and TRBJ1-2, with 8 bases matching TRBD1. Trimming removed 0 bases from V and 4 bases from J; junction bases left unmatched: 4. Per the germline V gene, CDR1 is PRHDT and CDR2 is FYEKMQ (reference sequence). This CDR3 region has 15 residues. In DNA, the CDR3 is TGTGCCAGCAGCTTAGGGGACAGGGATTCCTATGGCTACACCTTC. Residues: CASSLGDRDSYGYTF.

The chain has TRBV7-9 and TRBJ2-3, with 8 bases identical to TRBD1. J gave up 0 bases and V 5 bases, and 4 bases lay outside the gene matches. CDR3 length: 15 amino acids. Germline loops: CDR1 SEHNR, CDR2 FQNEAQ (reference sequence). In nucleotides, the CDR3 is TGTGCCAGCAGCCAGCAGGGGGCCAGCACAGATACGCAGTATTTT. This gives the protein CASSQQGASTDTQYF. The full variable domain, its missing parts supplied by reference TRBV7-9 and TRBJ2-3, is DTGVSQNPRHKITKRGQNVTFRCDPISEHNRLYWYRQTLGQGPEFLTYFQNEAQLEKSRLLSDRFSAERPKGSFSTLEIQRTEQGDSAMYLCASSQQGASTDTQYFGPGTRLTVL.

The V gene is TRBV27, the J gene TRBJ2-7, with D possibly being TRBD2 (7 bases). Trimming took 2 bases from V and 7 from J, leaving 15 bases between them. From germline, CDR1 is MNHEY and CDR2 SMNVEV (reference sequence). There are 14 residues in the CDR3. The CDR3 region has the DNA TGTGCCAGCAGTTTAGCGGGGGCGCGACGTGAGCAGTACTTC. Translation: CASSLAGARREQYF.

This chain links TRBV13 with TRBJ2-3; TRBD2 aligns across 8 bases. CDR3 length: 16 amino acids. Germline V gives CDR1 PRHDT, CDR2 FYEKMQ (reference sequence). J was trimmed by 0 bases and V by 5 bases; bases with no gene match: 7. The CDR3 DNA reads TGTGCCAGCAGCCCTACTAGCGGTACTAGCACAGATACGCAGTATTTT. It encodes CASSPTSGTSTDTQYF.

The chain combines TRBV28 with TRBJ2-7; possibly TRBD1 or TRBD2 for D (5 bases each). The CDR3 is made up of 16 amino acids. The V and J ends lost 4 bases and 0 bases respectively, with 16 bases between them. Germline loops: CDR1 MDHEN, CDR2 SYDVKM. The CDR3 loop is CASSSPGRGFSYEQYF. The DNA of the CDR3 is TGTGCCAGCAGTTCCCCGGGACGGGGATTCTCCTACGAGCAGTACTTC.

The genes are TRBV3-1 (or the pseudogene TRBV3-2) and TRBJ2-3; 10 bases agree with TRBD1. The V gene's germline CDR1 is LGHDT and CDR2 YNNKEL (reference sequence). J gave up 9 bases and V 4 bases, and 1 base lay outside the gene matches. CDR3 length: 12 amino acids. This CDR3 reads CASSRGQGTQYF. CDR3 nucleotides: TGTGCCAGCAGCCGGGGACAGGGGACGCAGTATTTT.

The chain couples TRBV9 to TRBJ2-1; 7 nucleotides match TRBD2. Trimming cost V 4 bases and J 0 bases; bases outside gene matches: 13. CDR1 is SGDLS, CDR2 YYNGEE, per germline. The CDR3 runs 18 residues. CDR3 nucleotide sequence: TGTGCCAGCAGCCCCCGATTAGGCGGGAGAAGCTCCTACAATGAGCAGTTCTTC. This gives the protein CASSPRLGGRSSYNEQFF.

The rearrangement uses TRBV10-3 and TRBJ1-5; no definite D call. Germline loops: CDR1 ENHRY, CDR2 SYGVKD. The CDR3 sequence is 13 residues long. V lost 2 bases to trimming and J lost 5 bases, with 7 bases between them. The CDR3 loop is CAISETGDQPQHF. As DNA, the CDR3 is TGTGCCATCAGTGAGACCGGTGATCAGCCCCAGCATTTT.

This clone has just a few counts. The genes are TRBV6-5 and TRBJ1-1, with TRBD1 as a possible D gene (5 bases). Trimming removed 4 bases at V and 8 bases at J, with 11 bases between. The CDR3 has 12 amino acids. CDR1 and CDR2 from the germline V gene are MNHEY and SVGAGI. CDR3 sequence (DNA): TGTGCCAGCAGTTCGGGGGGGGGAGAAGCTTTCTTT. Translating gives CASSSGGGEAFF.